This record concerns one T cell receptor (beta chain) sequence. Antigen specificity is unknown. This sample is drawn from a study of Tregs in tolerant kidney transplant recipients. Whole-study findings and limits: This study did not directly address biological reproducibility. Tolerant patients' donor-specific Tregs expanded beyond overall Tregs, suggesting antigen-driven growth. Few patients were studied, so findings need validation in larger groups.

Some clones are missing from TCRdb's copy, which holds only in-frame ones; the method was immunoSEQ multiplex PCR. Among about 69,000 clones listed, roughly nine tenths were seen once. Germline V gives CDR1 SGHRS, CDR2 YFSETQ. Germline trimming cut 2 bases from V and 9 bases from J; bases unmatched to any gene: 19. This CDR3 is 17 amino acids long. Unstimulated regulatory T cells (CD4+CD25+CD127-), CD4+CD25- non-regulatory cells, CD4 and CD8 cells were FACS-sorted from thawed PBMCs. The V and J genes are TRBV5-1 and TRBJ2-7; the match to TRBD2 covers 8 bases. The sample in question was CD4+ T cells from blood, obtained before the transplant. The receptor comes from a human donor who received a combined kidney and bone marrow transplant. This CDR3 is CASSLGSPGLGGTWQYF. In DNA form, the CDR3 reads TGCGCCAGCAGCTTAGGTTCACCGGGACTAGGGGGAACTTGGCAGTACTTC.